These 32 T cell receptor beta chains originate from one sample sequenced in a study of control samples from healthy donors and cancer patients. Sequencing was performed with immunoSEQ multiplex PCR; in TCRdb, only in-frame clones are kept and a portion is missing. The sample shows 110,000 to 150,000 clones, roughly nine tenths of them seen only once. Sequencing was carried out using blood. The receptors were gathered from a man aged 30 to 45 in good health.

With respect to this clone: The junction does not match germline at one end; this may be a read error. This chain links TRBV7-7 with TRBJ2-5; TRBD1 is a possible D gene (6 bases). The CDR3 length is 14 residues. The germline V gene has CDR1 SSHAT and CDR2 FNYEAQ (reference sequence). The DNA for the CDR3 is TGTGCTAGCAGCTTATTGGGGACACAAGAGACCCAGTACTTC. Its protein product is CASSLLGTQETQYF. Together with reference TRBV7-7 and TRBJ2-5, the CDR3 gives the full variable domain: GAGVSQSPRYKVTKRGQDVTLRCDPISSHATLYWYQQALGQGPEFLTYFNYEAQPDKSGLPSDRFSAERPEGSISTLTIQRTEQRDSAMYRCASSLLGTQETQYFGPGTRLLVL.

The V call is TRBV9, the J call TRBJ2-3, with unresolved D. V dropped 3 bases and J dropped 1 base, with 12 bases sitting between them. The CDR3 consists of 15 residues. Germline CDR1 is SGDLS and CDR2 is YYNGEE. In DNA form, the CDR3 reads TGTGCCAGCAGCGGGACGGGTGCGGGCACAGATACGCAGTATTTT. Amino acid sequence: CASSGTGAGTDTQYF.

The CDR3 is CASSQVTGPSGYGYTF. The CDR3 nucleotides are TGTGCCAGCAGCCAAGTTACAGGTCCCAGCGGCTATGGCTACACCTTC. V usage is TRBV3-1 (or the pseudogene TRBV3-2) and J usage is TRBJ1-2, with D possibly TRBD1 on 5 matching bases. The germline CDR1 and CDR2 sequences are LGHDT and YNNKEL (reference sequence). V was cut by 1 base and J by 4 bases, with 16 bases left in between. The CDR3 is made up of 16 amino acids.

The chain is built from TRBV24-1 and TRBJ1-5; D unresolved. The CDR3 runs 14 residues. V lost 0 bases and J 3 bases, leaving 5 bases between the germline ends. Germline values: CDR1 KGHDR, CDR2 SFDVKD. As DNA, the CDR3 is TGTGCCACCAGTGATTTGCGGACCAATCAGCCCCAGCATTTT. Its protein product is CATSDLRTNQPQHF.

Comment on this clone: At the DNA level, this CDR3 is encoded by other sequences in the same sample as well. V is TRBV7-2 and J is TRBJ2-7; the D is unclear. This CDR3 has 13 residues. Per the germline V gene, CDR1 is SGHTA and CDR2 is FQGNSA. The V and J ends lost 3 bases and 2 bases respectively, with 8 bases between them. The CDR3 loop is CASSFTGPYEQYF. The CDR3 DNA sequence: TGTGCCAGCAGCTTTACGGGCCCCTACGAGCAGTACTTC.

This clone turned up a few times. The chain links TRBV4-3 to TRBJ1-1, with D possibly matching TRBD1 (5 bases). The CDR3 is 13 residues long. Germline assignment: CDR1 LGHNA and CDR2 YSLEER. The V end lost 0 bases, the J end lost 5 bases, and 7 bases lay between the germline ends. This CDR3 is CASSQEGRTEAFF. In nucleotides, the CDR3 is TGCGCCAGCAGCCAAGAGGGGCGGACTGAAGCTTTCTTT.

This chain links TRBV18 with TRBJ1-5; no clear D. The germline V gene has CDR1 KGHSH and CDR2 LQKENI. V was trimmed by 3 bases and J by 7 bases, leaving 16 bases between them. The CDR3 is 15 amino acids. The chain's CDR3 is CASSPGRREEQPQHF. The CDR3 DNA reads TGTGCCAGCTCACCGGGCCGGAGGGAGGAACAGCCCCAGCATTTT. Combining the CDR3 with reference TRBV18 and TRBJ1-5 gives the whole variable domain NAGVMQNPRHLVRRRGQEARLRCSPMKGHSHVYWYRQLPEEGLKFMVYLQKENIIDESGMPKERFSAEFPKEGPSILRIQQVVRGDSAAYFCASSPGRREEQPQHFGDGTRLSIL.

This chain joins TRBV14 and TRBJ2-5; D might be TRBD2 (6 bases). With 3 bases removed from V and 2 bases from J, the gap between germline ends came to 16 bases. This CDR3 spans 16 amino acids. Per the germline V gene, CDR1 is SGHDN and CDR2 is FVKESK. CDR3 nucleotide sequence: TGTGCCAGCAGCCAGAGGGAGGTGATTGGGCAAGAGACCCAGTACTTC. It is translated as CASSQREVIGQETQYF.

This chain links TRBV27 with TRBJ2-1; TRBD1 agrees at 10 bases. Germline lookup yields CDR1 MNHEY and CDR2 SMNVEV (reference sequence). CDR3 length equals 17 residues. The V gene end was trimmed by 3 bases and the J gene end by 2 bases; junction bases not matched to a gene: 7. CDR3 DNA: TGTGCCAGCAGTTTCTCCTTGGGGACAGGGGCCTACAATGAGCAGTTCTTC. This codes for CASSFSLGTGAYNEQFF.

The chain is built from TRBV2 and TRBJ2-1; 7 bases are a match to TRBD2. Germline V gives CDR1 SNHLY, CDR2 FYNNEI. The CDR3 length is 14 residues. With V trimmed by 5 bases and J by 4 bases, 5 bases remained unmatched. In nucleotides, the CDR3 is TGTGCCAGCAGTCAAAGCGGGGCTTACAATGAGCAGTTCTTC. Translating it yields CASSQSGAYNEQFF.

The CDR3 loop is CASSLAIDRPRYGYTF. CDR3 sequence (DNA): TGTGCCAGCAGCTTAGCGATAGACAGGCCGAGGTATGGCTACACCTTC. The chain combines TRBV7-2 with TRBJ1-2, with TRBD1 as a possible D gene (6 bases). Germline V lookup: CDR1 SGHTA, CDR2 FQGNSA. The CDR3 runs 16 residues. Trimming removed 0 bases from V and 5 bases from J, with 16 bases in between.

The table lists this clone with a count of one. V gene TRBV4-1 combines with J gene TRBJ2-5, with TRBD2 identical over 8 bases. The length of the CDR3 is 15 residues. With V trimmed by 0 bases and J by 5 bases, 5 bases remained unmatched. Per the germline V gene, CDR1 is MGHRA and CDR2 is YSYEKL. The CDR3 is CASSQDGTSGETQYF. CDR3 sequence (DNA): TGCGCCAGCAGCCAAGATGGGACTAGTGGTGAGACCCAGTACTTC.

The chain employs TRBV7-8 and TRBJ2-1, with 14 bases lining up with TRBD2. Trimming took 5 bases from V and 7 from J; bases not matched to a gene: 10. CDR1 is SGHVS, CDR2 FQNEAQ, per germline. CDR3 length: 17 amino acids. The CDR3 DNA is TGTGCCAGCAGCCCTGGGGAGGGACTAGCGGGGGTTAATGAGCAGTTCTTC. Residues: CASSPGEGLAGVNEQFF.

This clone was counted once. Here the CDR3 DNA reads TGTGCCAGCAGCCGGTCGGACAGGAAAGAGACCCAGTACTTC. Encoded protein: CASSRSDRKETQYF. The chain is built from TRBV5-4 and TRBJ2-5; 7 nucleotides line up with TRBD1. This CDR3 contains 14 residues. Trimming took 4 bases from V and 3 from J; bases not matched to a gene: 6. The germline gives CDR1 SGHNT, CDR2 YYREEE (reference sequence).

The chain recombines TRBV5-1 with TRBJ2-5, with D possibly TRBD1 on 7 matching bases. Between the trimmed V and J ends, which lost 3 bases and 4 bases, there was a span of 16 bases. The germline V gene has CDR1 SGHRS and CDR2 YFSETQ. The CDR3 loop spans 15 amino acids. CDR3 sequence reads: CASSYSGQGGETQYF. The DNA of the CDR3 is TGCGCCAGCAGCTATAGTGGGCAGGGGGGAGAGACCCAGTACTTC.

The J gene is TRBJ2-3, the V gene TRBV20-1; 7 positions agree with TRBD2. The CDR3 has 17 residues. Germline V gene data show CDR1 as DFQATT and CDR2 as SNEGSKA (reference sequence). The V gene end was trimmed by 3 bases and the J gene end by 6 bases; junction bases not matched to a gene: 18. The CDR3 region is CSASLGLGLVKGDTQYF. DNA of the CDR3: TGCAGTGCTAGTTTGGGCCTCGGACTAGTAAAGGGGGATACGCAGTATTTT.

The V gene is TRBV5-5, the J gene TRBJ1-1; D remains ambiguous. V was shortened by 4 bases and J by 10 bases, with 20 bases between the two germline ends. The CDR3 runs to 14 residues. Germline V lookup: CDR1 SGHKS, CDR2 YYEKEE (reference sequence). The CDR3 protein is CASSLGHPDSLAFF. Written as DNA, the CDR3 is TGTGCCAGCAGCCTTGGTCACCCTGACTCCTTAGCTTTCTTT. The full variable domain, rest sourced from reference TRBV5-5 and TRBJ1-1, is DAGVTQSPTHLIKTRGQQVTLRCSPISGHKSVSWYQQVLGQGPQFIFQYYEKEERGRGNFPDRFSARQFPNYSSELNVNALLLGDSALYLCASSLGHPDSLAFFGQGTRLTVV.

The chain carries TRBV9 and TRBJ2-3; D is unclear. Trimming cost V 2 bases and J 10 bases, with 11 bases left between them. The CDR3 runs 12 residues. The germline V gene has CDR1 SGDLS and CDR2 YYNGEE. The CDR3 coding sequence is TGTGCCAGCAGCGTGGGGAATGGGGCGCAGTATTTT. It codes for CASSVGNGAQYF.

This chain links TRBV27 with TRBJ1-2; 8 nucleotides align to TRBD1. Germline V gene sequence: CDR1 MNHEY, CDR2 SMNVEV (reference sequence). The CDR3 is 14 amino acids. J gave up 8 bases and V 4 bases, and 9 bases lay outside the gene matches. CDR3 region: CASSSLPGGEGYTF. CDR3 bases: TGTGCCAGCAGTTCCCTTCCAGGGGGCGAGGGCTACACCTTC.

This sequence joins TRBV10-3 and TRBJ2-1, with D possibly being TRBD2 (5 bases). The CDR3 has 14 residues. From germline, CDR1 is ENHRY and CDR2 SYGVKD. V lost 0 bases and J 10 bases, leaving 13 bases between the germline ends. The CDR3 sequence is CAISESLEAREQFF. The CDR3 DNA sequence: TGTGCCATCAGTGAGTCGCTGGAGGCAAGGGAGCAGTTCTTC.

The V call is TRBV24-1, the J call TRBJ1-4, with D possibly matching TRBD1 (5 bases). CDR1 and CDR2 from the germline V gene are KGHDR and SFDVKD. The V end lost 4 bases, the J end lost 8 bases, and 13 bases lay between the germline ends. The length of the CDR3 is 14 residues. CDR3 bases: TGTGCCACCAGTGACGGGACGGTCGGCGAAAAACTGTTTTTT. It specifies CATSDGTVGEKLFF.

This chain joins TRBV24-1 and TRBJ2-3; no clear D. CDR3 size: 14 residues. The germline V gene encodes CDR1 KGHDR and CDR2 SFDVKD. Trimming stripped 5 bases from V and 6 bases from J, with 14 bases between. As DNA, the CDR3 is TGTGCCACCAGTGCCGTAGGGCGTTTGGATACGCAGTATTTT. Translating it yields CATSAVGRLDTQYF.

The J gene is TRBJ1-1, the V gene TRBV7-9; the D is unclear. Trimming removed 5 bases from V and 5 bases from J, with 9 bases in between. The V gene's germline CDR1 is SEHNR and CDR2 FQNEAQ (reference sequence). This CDR3 has 12 amino acids. CDR3: CASSRGGTEAFF. CDR3 nucleotide sequence: TGTGCCAGCAGCCGGGGTGGGACTGAAGCTTTCTTT.

The chain uses TRBV11-2 and TRBJ1-3, with unresolved D. Per the germline V gene, CDR1 is SGHAT and CDR2 is FQNNGV. The germline V and J ends were trimmed by 8 bases and 2 bases, with 13 bases remaining between them. The CDR3 length is 14 residues. CDR3 coding DNA: TGTGCCAGCCAGCGGCCCGGTACTGGAAACACCATATATTTT. Its protein product is CASQRPGTGNTIYF.

The rearrangement joins TRBV29-1 to TRBJ1-3; D is undetermined. The V gene lost 6 bases and the J gene lost 0 bases, with 9 bases spanning the gap. This CDR3 is 13 amino acids long. Per the germline V gene, CDR1 is SQVTM and CDR2 is ANQGSEA. CDR3 sequence: CSVVQLSGNTIYF. In nucleotides, the CDR3 is TGCAGCGTGGTCCAGCTCTCTGGAAACACCATATATTTT. Variable domain in full (rest from reference TRBV29-1 and TRBJ1-3): SAVISQKPSRDICQRGTSLTIQCQVDSQVTMMFWYRQQPGQSLTLIATANQGSEATYESGFVIDKFPISRPNLTFSTLTVSNMSPEDSSIYLCSVVQLSGNTIYFGEGSWLTVV.

The chain employs TRBV3-1 (or the pseudogene TRBV3-2) and TRBJ2-3; 8 bases map to TRBD1. This CDR3 contains 17 residues. V trimming: 3 bases; J trimming: 2 bases; junction bases outside the gene matches: 10. Germline V CDR1 and CDR2: LGHDT, YNNKEL (reference sequence). The CDR3 protein is CASSHAPDRAPTDTQYF. CDR3 in DNA: TGTGCCAGCAGCCATGCACCGGACAGGGCCCCCACAGATACGCAGTATTTT.

The V and J genes are TRBV14 and TRBJ1-2; 9 bases line up with TRBD1. This CDR3 region has 17 residues. Germline V gene lookup returns CDR1 SGHDN and CDR2 FVKESK. V was pared by 4 bases and J by 4 bases, with 13 bases of the junction left unmatched. For the CDR3, the DNA is TGTGCCAGCAGCCCAGGACAGGGGACCGTTTCGGTCTATGGCTACACCTTC. Its protein product is CASSPGQGTVSVYGYTF. Based on the CDR3 plus reference TRBV14 and TRBJ1-2, the full variable domain is EAGVTQFPSHSVIEKGQTVTLRCDPISGHDNLYWYRRVMGKEIKFLLHFVKESKQDESGMPNNRFLAERTGGTYSTLKVQPAELEDSGVYFCASSPGQGTVSVYGYTFGSGTRLTVV.

This clone showed up just once. J is TRBJ1-1 and V is TRBV10-3; TRBD1 is a possible D gene (5 bases). The CDR3 is 14 residues long. Trimming removed 4 bases from V and 5 bases from J, with 14 bases in between. CDR1 and CDR2 (germline): ENHRY, SYGVKD. CDR3 amino acids: CAISAGDGGTEAFF. As DNA, the CDR3 is TGTGCCATCAGTGCCGGGGATGGGGGAACTGAAGCTTTCTTT.

The chain recombines TRBV11-2 with TRBJ1-1, with a possible D match to TRBD1 (6 bases). This CDR3 is built from 14 residues. V gave up 1 base and J gave up 5 bases, with 11 bases separating them. CDR1 SGHAT and CDR2 FQNNGV come from the germline V gene. CDR3 sequence reads: CASSLGGGGTEAFF. DNA for the CDR3: TGTGCCAGCAGCTTAGGAGGGGGGGGGACTGAAGCTTTCTTT.

A few counts support this clone. Different DNA sequences within this sample yield the same CDR3. The chain couples TRBV6-2 or TRBV6-3 to TRBJ2-3; D could derive from TRBD1 or TRBD2 (5 bases each). This CDR3 has 12 amino acids. Trimming pared 4 bases from V and 4 bases from J, leaving 6 bases between. Germline-derived CDR1 and CDR2 are MNHEY and SVGEGT. The CDR3 here is CASSLGADTQYF. DNA for the CDR3: TGTGCCAGCAGTTTGGGGGCAGATACGCAGTATTTT.

The rearrangement uses TRBV18 and TRBJ2-6, with TRBD1 matching over 11 bases. The CDR3 length is 18 residues. Germline V lookup: CDR1 KGHSH, CDR2 LQKENI. V was pared by 5 bases and J by 2 bases, with 8 bases of the junction left unmatched. The CDR3 protein is CASSDRDRGLTGANVLTF. CDR3 nucleotide sequence: TGTGCCAGCTCAGACCGGGACAGGGGGTTAACTGGGGCCAACGTCCTGACTTTC.

The CDR3 reads CASSSPSGSQPSYEQYF. CDR3 nucleotides: TGTGCCAGCAGCTCGCCCAGCGGGAGTCAACCCTCCTACGAGCAGTACTTC. This rearrangement joins TRBV11-3 to TRBJ2-7; 8 nucleotides line up with TRBD2. CDR3 length equals 17 residues. Germline V lookup: CDR1 SGHNT, CDR2 YENEEA. With V trimmed by 4 bases and J by 0 bases, 11 bases remained unmatched.